The T cell receptor beta chain described here comes from a study of blood T cells in healthy people across ages. In the study overall: Capturing about one barcoded beta molecule per two T cells was achieved by template switching.

In its sample, this clonotype was seen a few times. Trimming took off 2 bases at V and 8 bases at J, with 16 bases between the two ends. Germline lookup yields CDR1 SGHKS and CDR2 YYEKEE (reference sequence). This CDR3 has 15 amino acids. For the second PCR, which ran for about 6 to 12 cycles, a sample-barcoded 5' primer and a J-beta primer mix were used. TCRdb re-analysed the 5' RACE reads in MiXCR, keeping a single row per CDR3 protein. The table lists some 1.5 million distinct CDR3 sequences, roughly 30% of them singletons, with about 7.7% in the top ten. Samples each had at least 6 micrograms of total RNA extracted.

Sequencing was performed on blood. The rearrangement links TRBV5-5 to TRBJ1-4; D call uncertain. This clonotype was sampled from a woman in her twenties or thirties in good health. CDR3 amino acids: CASSFRTGEEEKLFF. CDR3 nucleotides: TGTGCCAGCAGCTTTAGGACGGGAGAGGAGGAAAAACTGTTTTTT.